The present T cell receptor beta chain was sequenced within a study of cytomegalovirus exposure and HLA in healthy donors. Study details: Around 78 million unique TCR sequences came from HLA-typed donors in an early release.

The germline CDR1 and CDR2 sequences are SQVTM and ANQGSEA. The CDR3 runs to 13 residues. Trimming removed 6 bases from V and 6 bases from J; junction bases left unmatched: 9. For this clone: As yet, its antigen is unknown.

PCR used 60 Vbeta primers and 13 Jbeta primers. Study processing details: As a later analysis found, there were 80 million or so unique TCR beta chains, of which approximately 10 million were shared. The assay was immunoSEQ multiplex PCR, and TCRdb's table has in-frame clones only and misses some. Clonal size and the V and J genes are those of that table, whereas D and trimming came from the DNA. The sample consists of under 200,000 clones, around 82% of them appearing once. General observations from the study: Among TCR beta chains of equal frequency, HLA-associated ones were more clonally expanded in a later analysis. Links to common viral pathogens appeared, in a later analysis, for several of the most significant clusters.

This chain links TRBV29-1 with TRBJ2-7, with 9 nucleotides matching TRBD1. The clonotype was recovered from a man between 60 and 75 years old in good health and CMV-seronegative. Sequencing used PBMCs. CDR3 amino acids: CSVPDRGGREQYF. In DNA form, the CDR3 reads TGCAGCGTCCCAGACAGGGGGGGACGCGAGCAGTACTTC.